The 13 T cell receptor beta chains given below trace back to one sample, sequenced in a study of neurological immune-mediated disorders. TCRdb reprocessed the 5' RACE reads via MiXCR and lists one record per CDR3 protein. The sample gives almost 30,000 distinct CDR3 sequences, over 10% of which show up once; about 5.3% is in the top ten. The sequenced sample was PBMCs. The receptors originated from a woman aged 55-69 years in good health.

Many counts were recorded for this clonotype. The J gene is TRBJ2-3, the V gene TRBV20-1; D may be TRBD1 or TRBD2 (5 bases each). The V end was cut by 3 bases, the J end by 8 bases, with 15 bases between. CDR1 and CDR2 from the germline V gene are DFQATT and SNEGSKA (reference sequence). The CDR3 runs to 13 residues. The CDR3 protein is CSARVTGLGTQYF. The CDR3 coding sequence is TGCAGTGCTAGGGTCACAGGACTCGGTACGCAGTATTTT.

As concerns this clonotype: A much larger clone is a single base away; this may be a read error. The chain recombines TRBV6-1 with TRBJ2-3, with a tentative D call TRBD1 (5 bases). Germline loops: CDR1 MNHNS, CDR2 SASEGT. This CDR3 comprises 17 residues. The V end was cut by 4 bases, the J end by 1 base, with 18 bases between. The CDR3 is CASSGVPFVGRTDTQYF. The CDR3 DNA follows: TGTGCCAGCAGTGGGGTCCCGTTCGTGGGGCGCACAGATACGCAGTATTTT.

A word on this clonotype: As the CDR3 is not closed by the conserved phenylalanine or tryptophan, this likely results from a read error. This chain links TRBV5-1 with TRBJ2-5; 7 positions agree with TRBD2. V trimming: 4 bases; J trimming: 2 bases; junction bases outside the gene matches: 8. This CDR3 region has 15 residues. CDR1 and CDR2 (germline): SGHRS, YFSETQ. The CDR3 DNA reads TGCGCCAGCAGCCCGGGACCAGCGGGGCAAGAGACCCAGTACCTC. It specifies CASSPGPAGQETQYL.

The chain joins TRBV7-9 to TRBJ1-1, with a weak D call TRBD1 (5 bases). The germline V gene encodes CDR1 SEHNR and CDR2 FQNEAQ (reference sequence). V was cut by 1 base and J by 7 bases, with 13 bases left in between. This CDR3 is built from 14 residues. The CDR3 nucleotides are TGTGCCAGCAGCTTAGGGACCGAGGGGAGTGAAGCTTTCTTT. As protein: CASSLGTEGSEAFF.

This chain connects TRBV5-1 to TRBJ1-3; TRBD1 is a possible D gene (5 bases). The CDR3 has 15 amino acids. CDR1 is SGHRS and CDR2 is YFSETQ in the germline V gene. V lost 1 base to trimming and J lost 4 bases, with 12 bases between them. Here the CDR3 reads CASSLSGGAGNTIYF. The CDR3 DNA follows: TGCGCCAGCAGCTTGAGTGGGGGAGCCGGAAACACCATATATTTT. The full variable domain, with the rest looked up from reference TRBV5-1 and TRBJ1-3, is KAGVTQTPRYLIKTRGQQVTLSCSPISGHRSVSWYQQTPGQGLQFLFEYFSETQRNKGNFPGRFSGRQFSNSRSEMNVSTLELGDSALYLCASSLSGGAGNTIYFGEGSWLTVV.

This clonotype came up many times. This rearrangement joins TRBV2 to TRBJ2-3, with D possibly matching TRBD2 (5 bases). The CDR3 is made up of 15 amino acids. With 4 bases removed from V and 0 bases from J, the gap between germline ends came to 11 bases. Germline V lookup: CDR1 SNHLY, CDR2 FYNNEI. The CDR3 sequence is CASSGRSGSTDTQYF. The CDR3 region has the DNA TGTGCCAGCAGTGGGAGGAGCGGTAGCACAGATACGCAGTATTTT.

This clonotype was counted many times. The J gene is TRBJ2-1, the V gene TRBV7-9; D may be TRBD1 (6 bases). This CDR3 region has 14 residues. V gave up 9 bases and J gave up 4 bases, with 16 bases separating them. Germline CDR1 SEHNR, CDR2 FQNEAQ (reference sequence). The CDR3 region has the DNA TGTGCCAGTGATCAGGGGCCAAAGTACAATGAGCAGTTCTTC. It codes for CASDQGPKYNEQFF. The complete variable domain, with remaining parts taken from reference TRBV7-9 and TRBJ2-1, reads DTGVSQNPRHKITKRGQNVTFRCDPISEHNRLYWYRQTLGQGPEFLTYFQNEAQLEKSRLLSDRFSAERPKGSFSTLEIQRTEQGDSAMYLCASDQGPKYNEQFFGPGTRLTVL.

The chain combines TRBV7-9 with TRBJ2-1; 9 positions match TRBD1. V was clipped by 9 bases and J by 3 bases; unmatched bases: 15. This CDR3 contains 17 residues. From germline, CDR1 is SEHNR and CDR2 FQNEAQ (reference sequence). The chain's CDR3 is CASSQPTTGGFYNEQFF. For the CDR3, the DNA is TGTGCCAGTAGCCAGCCCACAACAGGGGGCTTCTACAATGAGCAGTTCTTC.

This clonotype was seen many times. The rearrangement joins TRBV28 to TRBJ2-1; tentative D call: TRBD1 (7 bases). The CDR3 runs 17 residues. Trimming removed 7 bases from V and 0 bases from J, with 19 bases in between. Germline values: CDR1 MDHEN, CDR2 SYDVKM. In DNA form, the CDR3 reads TGTGCCAGCACCCAGGCGGGGACAGTAAGCTCCTACAATGAGCAGTTCTTC. Protein sequence: CASTQAGTVSSYNEQFF.

Ten or more counts support this clonotype. J is TRBJ2-1 and V is TRBV9; 15 bases agree with TRBD2. Trimming cost V 3 bases and J 6 bases; bases outside gene matches: 7. Germline V gene sequence: CDR1 SGDLS, CDR2 YYNGEE. The CDR3 covers 17 residues. In DNA, the CDR3 is TGTGCCAGCAGCGAAGGGACTAGCGGGGGGCGGGCCAATGAGCAGTTCTTC. It specifies CASSEGTSGGRANEQFF. Variable domain in full (rest from reference TRBV9 and TRBJ2-1): DSGVTQTPKHLITATGQRVTLRCSPRSGDLSVYWYQQSLDQGLQFLIQYYNGEERAKGNILERFSAQQFPDLHSELNLSSLELGDSALYFCASSEGTSGGRANEQFFGPGTRLTVL.

This clonotype was seen repeatedly, ten times or more. CDR3 region: CASSSNKGTGQETQYF. In DNA form, the CDR3 reads TGTGCCAGCAGTTCGAACAAGGGGACAGGCCAAGAGACCCAGTACTTC. The chain is built from TRBV6-2 or TRBV6-3 and TRBJ2-5, with 8 bases aligning to TRBD1. J was trimmed by 1 base and V by 4 bases; bases with no gene match: 8. The CDR3 sequence is 16 residues long. Germline V gene data show CDR1 as MNHEY and CDR2 as SVGEGT.

The chain couples TRBV5-1 to TRBJ1-1; possibly TRBD1 for D (5 bases). CDR3 length equals 15 residues. Germline CDR1 and CDR2: SGHRS and YFSETQ. Trimming stripped 0 bases from V and 4 bases from J, with 13 bases between. The CDR3, as DNA: TGCGCCAGCAGCTTGGGCGGGACCCAGGCCACTGAAGCTTTCTTT. This encodes CASSLGGTQATEAFF.

Ten or more counts support this clonotype. The chain carries TRBV20-1 and TRBJ2-3, with TRBD2 matching 7 bases. J was trimmed by 1 base and V by 6 bases; bases with no gene match: 1. Germline V gene sequence: CDR1 DFQATT, CDR2 SNEGSKA (reference sequence). The CDR3 sequence is 12 residues long. The CDR3 reads CSARGGTDTQYF. In DNA form, the CDR3 reads TGCAGTGCCCGGGGGGGCACAGATACGCAGTATTTT.